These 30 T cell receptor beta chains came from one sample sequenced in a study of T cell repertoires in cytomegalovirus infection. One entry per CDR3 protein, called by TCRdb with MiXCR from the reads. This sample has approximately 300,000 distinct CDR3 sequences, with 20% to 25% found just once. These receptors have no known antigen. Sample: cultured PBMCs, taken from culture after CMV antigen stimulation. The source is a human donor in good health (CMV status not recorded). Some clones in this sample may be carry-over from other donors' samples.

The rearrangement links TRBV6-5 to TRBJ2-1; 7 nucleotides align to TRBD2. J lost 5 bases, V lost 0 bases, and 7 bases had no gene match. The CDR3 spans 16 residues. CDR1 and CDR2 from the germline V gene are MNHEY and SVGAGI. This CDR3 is CASSYSVGGSNNEQFF. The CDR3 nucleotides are TGTGCCAGCAGTTACTCAGTGGGCGGGAGTAACAATGAGCAGTTCTTC.

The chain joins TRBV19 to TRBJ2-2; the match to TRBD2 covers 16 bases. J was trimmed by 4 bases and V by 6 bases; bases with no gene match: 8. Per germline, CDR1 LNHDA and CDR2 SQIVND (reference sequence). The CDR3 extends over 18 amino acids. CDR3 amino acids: CASSRRGLAGGVTGELFF. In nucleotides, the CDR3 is TGTGCCAGTAGCCGAAGGGGACTAGCGGGAGGGGTCACCGGGGAGCTGTTTTTT.

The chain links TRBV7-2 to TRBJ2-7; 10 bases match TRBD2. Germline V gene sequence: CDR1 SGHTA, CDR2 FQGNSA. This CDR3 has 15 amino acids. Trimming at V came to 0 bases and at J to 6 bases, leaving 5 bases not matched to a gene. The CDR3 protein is CASSLAASGSSEQYV. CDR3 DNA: TGTGCCAGCAGCTTAGCGGCTAGCGGGAGCTCCGAGCAGTACGTC.

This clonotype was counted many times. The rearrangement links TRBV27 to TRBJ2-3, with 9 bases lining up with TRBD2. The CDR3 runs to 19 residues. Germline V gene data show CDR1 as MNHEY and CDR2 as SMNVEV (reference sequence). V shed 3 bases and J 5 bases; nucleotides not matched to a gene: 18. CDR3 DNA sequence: TGTGCCAGCAGTTTTAGATTCGGGCTAGCGGGACTGGGTGGAGATACGCAGTATTTT. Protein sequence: CASSFRFGLAGLGGDTQYF.

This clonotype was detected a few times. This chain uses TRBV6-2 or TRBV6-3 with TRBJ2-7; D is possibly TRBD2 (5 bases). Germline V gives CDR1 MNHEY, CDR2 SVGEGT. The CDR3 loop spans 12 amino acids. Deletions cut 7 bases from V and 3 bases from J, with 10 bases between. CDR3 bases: TGTGCCAGCAAGCGAGGGAGCTACGAGCAGTACTTC. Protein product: CASKRGSYEQYF.

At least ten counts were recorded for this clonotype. CDR3 sequence reads: CAISLGGTSGGTDTQYF. The CDR3 nucleotides read TGTGCCATCAGCCTCGGAGGGACTAGCGGGGGCACAGATACGCAGTATTTT. The V call is TRBV10-3, the J call TRBJ2-3; 13 bases fit TRBD2. This CDR3 comprises 17 residues. V dropped 6 bases and J dropped 1; count of bases not matched to a gene: 7. Germline loops: CDR1 ENHRY, CDR2 SYGVKD.

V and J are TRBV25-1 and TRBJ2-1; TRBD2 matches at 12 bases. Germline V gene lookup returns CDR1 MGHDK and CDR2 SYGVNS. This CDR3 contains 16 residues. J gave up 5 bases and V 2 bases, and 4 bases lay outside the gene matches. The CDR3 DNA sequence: TGTGCCAGCAGTGAACTCTCTAGCGGGAGGGACAATGAGCAGTTCTTC. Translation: CASSELSSGRDNEQFF. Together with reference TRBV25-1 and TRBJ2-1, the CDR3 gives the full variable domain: EADIYQTPRYLVIGTGKKITLECSQTMGHDKMYWYQQDPGMELHLIHYSYGVNSTEKGDLSSESTVSRIRTEHFPLTLESARPSHTSQYLCASSELSSGRDNEQFFGPGTRLTVL.

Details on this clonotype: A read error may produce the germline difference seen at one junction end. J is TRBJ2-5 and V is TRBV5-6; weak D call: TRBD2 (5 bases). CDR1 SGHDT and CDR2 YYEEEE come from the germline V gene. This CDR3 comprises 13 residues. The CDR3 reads CASSLGGLETQHF. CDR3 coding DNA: TGTGCCAGCAGCTTGGGAGGGTTGGAGACCCAGCACTTC.

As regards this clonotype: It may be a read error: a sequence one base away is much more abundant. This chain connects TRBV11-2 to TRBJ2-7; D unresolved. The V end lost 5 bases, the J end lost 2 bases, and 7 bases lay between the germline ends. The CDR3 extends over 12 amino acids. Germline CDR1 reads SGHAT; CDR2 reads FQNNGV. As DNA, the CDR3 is TGTGCCAGCAGCCCCCCCGCCTACGAGCAGTACTTC. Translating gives CASSPPAYEQYF.

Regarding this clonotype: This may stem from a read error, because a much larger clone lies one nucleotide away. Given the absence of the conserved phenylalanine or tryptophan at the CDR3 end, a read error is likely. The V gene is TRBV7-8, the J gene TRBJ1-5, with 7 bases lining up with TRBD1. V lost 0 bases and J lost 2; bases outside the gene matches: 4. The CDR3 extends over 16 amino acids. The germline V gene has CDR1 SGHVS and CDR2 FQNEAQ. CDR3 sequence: CASSLATGLGNQPQHL. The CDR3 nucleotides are TGTGCCAGCAGCTTAGCGACAGGGCTCGGCAATCAGCCCCAGCATCTT.

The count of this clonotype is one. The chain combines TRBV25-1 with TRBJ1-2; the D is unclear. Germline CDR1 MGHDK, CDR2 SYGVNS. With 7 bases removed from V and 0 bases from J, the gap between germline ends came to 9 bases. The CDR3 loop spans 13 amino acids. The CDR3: CASNDGSNYGYTF. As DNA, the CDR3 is TGTGCCAGCAATGACGGCTCTAACTATGGCTACACCTTC.

DNA of the CDR3: TGCGCCAGCAGGGAGGGGACTGAAGCTTTCTTT. Its translation is CASREGTEAFF. This sequence joins TRBV5-1 and TRBJ1-1; possibly TRBD1 for D (5 bases). Trimming left V 5 bases short and J 5 bases short, with 7 bases between. CDR1 and CDR2 (germline): SGHRS, YFSETQ. There are 11 residues in the CDR3.

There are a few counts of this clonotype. The CDR3 DNA reads TGTGCCAGCAGTCTTCGGAACTCTGGGGCCAACGTCCTGACTTTC. Translated: CASSLRNSGANVLTF. The chain joins TRBV12-3 or TRBV12-4 to TRBJ2-6; D call uncertain. This CDR3 spans 15 amino acids. The germline V and J ends were trimmed by 5 bases and 0 bases, with 8 bases remaining between them.

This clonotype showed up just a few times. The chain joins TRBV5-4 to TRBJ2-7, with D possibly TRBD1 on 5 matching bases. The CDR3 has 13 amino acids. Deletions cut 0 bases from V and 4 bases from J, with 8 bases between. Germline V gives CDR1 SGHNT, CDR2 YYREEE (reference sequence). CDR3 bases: TGTGCCAGCAGCTTGGGCAGGGAATACGAGCAGTACTTC. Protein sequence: CASSLGREYEQYF.

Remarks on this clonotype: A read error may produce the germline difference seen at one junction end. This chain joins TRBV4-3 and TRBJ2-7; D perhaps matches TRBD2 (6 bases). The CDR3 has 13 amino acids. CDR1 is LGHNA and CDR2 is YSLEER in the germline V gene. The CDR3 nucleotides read TGCGCCAGCCGCCATGCGGGATCCTACGAGCAGTACTTC. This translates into CASRHAGSYEQYF.

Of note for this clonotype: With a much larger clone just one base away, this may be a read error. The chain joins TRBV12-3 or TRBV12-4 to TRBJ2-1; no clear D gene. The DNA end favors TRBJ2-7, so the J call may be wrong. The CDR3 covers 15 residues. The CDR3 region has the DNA TGTGCCAGCAGTTACACTCCCGGATCCTACAATGAGCAGTACTTC. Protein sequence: CASSYTPGSYNEQYF.

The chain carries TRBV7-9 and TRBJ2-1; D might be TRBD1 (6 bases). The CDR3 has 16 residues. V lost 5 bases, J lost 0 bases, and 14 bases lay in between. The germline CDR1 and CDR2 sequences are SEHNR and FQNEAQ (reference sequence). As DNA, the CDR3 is TGTGCCAGCAGCCGTTCCAGGGGAACCTCCTACAATGAGCAGTTCTTC. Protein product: CASSRSRGTSYNEQFF.

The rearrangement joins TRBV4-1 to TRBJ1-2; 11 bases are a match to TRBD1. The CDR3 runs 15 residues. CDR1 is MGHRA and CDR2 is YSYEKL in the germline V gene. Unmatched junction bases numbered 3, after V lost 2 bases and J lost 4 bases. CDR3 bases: TGCGCCAGCAGCCAATCGGGGACAGGGGGCTATGGCTACACCTTC. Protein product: CASSQSGTGGYGYTF.

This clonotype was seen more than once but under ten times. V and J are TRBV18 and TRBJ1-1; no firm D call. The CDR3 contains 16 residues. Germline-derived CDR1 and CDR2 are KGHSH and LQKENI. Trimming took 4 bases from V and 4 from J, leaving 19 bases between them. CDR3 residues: CASSLSRVSSFTEAFF. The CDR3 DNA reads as TGTGCCAGCTCACTCAGCCGGGTCTCTTCGTTCACTGAAGCTTTCTTT.

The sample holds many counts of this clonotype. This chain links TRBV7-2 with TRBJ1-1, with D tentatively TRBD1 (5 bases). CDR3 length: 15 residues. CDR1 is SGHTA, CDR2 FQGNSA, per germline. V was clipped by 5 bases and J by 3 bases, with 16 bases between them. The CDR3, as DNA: TGTGCCAGCAGCCAGCGGGCAGGGCGGCACACTGAAGCTTTCTTT. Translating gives CASSQRAGRHTEAFF.

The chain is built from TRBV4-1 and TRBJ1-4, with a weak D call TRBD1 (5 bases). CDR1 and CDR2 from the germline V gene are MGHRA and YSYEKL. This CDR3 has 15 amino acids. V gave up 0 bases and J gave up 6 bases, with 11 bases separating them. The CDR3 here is CASSQDRQGYEKLFF. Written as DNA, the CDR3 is TGCGCCAGCAGCCAAGATCGCCAGGGATATGAAAAACTGTTTTTT.

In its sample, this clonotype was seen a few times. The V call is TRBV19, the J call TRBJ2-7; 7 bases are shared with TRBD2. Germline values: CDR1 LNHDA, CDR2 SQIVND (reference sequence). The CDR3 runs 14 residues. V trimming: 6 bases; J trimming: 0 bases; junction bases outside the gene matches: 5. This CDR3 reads CASSSGGNSYEQYV. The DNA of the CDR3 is TGTGCCAGTAGCTCGGGAGGTAACTCCTACGAGCAGTACGTC.

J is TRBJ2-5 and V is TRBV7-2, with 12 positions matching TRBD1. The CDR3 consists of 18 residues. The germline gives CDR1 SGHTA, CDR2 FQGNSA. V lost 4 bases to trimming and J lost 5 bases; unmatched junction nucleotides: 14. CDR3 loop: CASSSLPPGQGARETQYF. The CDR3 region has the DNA TGTGCCAGCAGCTCCTTACCTCCGGGACAGGGGGCTCGGGAGACCCAGTACTTC.

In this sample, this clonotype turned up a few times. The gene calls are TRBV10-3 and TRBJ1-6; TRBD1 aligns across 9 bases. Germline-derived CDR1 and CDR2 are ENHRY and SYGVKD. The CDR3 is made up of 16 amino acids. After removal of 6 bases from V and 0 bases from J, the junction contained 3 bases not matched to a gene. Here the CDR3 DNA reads TGTGCCATCAGGGGGACAGGGAGCTCCTATAATTCACCCCTCCACTTT. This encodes CAIRGTGSSYNSPLHF.

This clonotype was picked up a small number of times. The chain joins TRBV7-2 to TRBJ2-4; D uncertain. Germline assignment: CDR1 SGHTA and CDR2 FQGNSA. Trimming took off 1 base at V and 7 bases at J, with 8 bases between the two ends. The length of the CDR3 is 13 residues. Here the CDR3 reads CASSLGGSNIQYF. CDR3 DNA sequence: TGTGCCAGCAGCTTAGGGGGTAGTAACATTCAGTACTTC.

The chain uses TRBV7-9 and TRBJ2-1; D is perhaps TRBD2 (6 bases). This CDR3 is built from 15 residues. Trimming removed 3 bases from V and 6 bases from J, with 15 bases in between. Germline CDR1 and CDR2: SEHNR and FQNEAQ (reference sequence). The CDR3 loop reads CASSFMAREFNEQFF. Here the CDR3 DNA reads TGTGCCAGCAGCTTTATGGCTCGGGAGTTCAATGAGCAGTTCTTC.

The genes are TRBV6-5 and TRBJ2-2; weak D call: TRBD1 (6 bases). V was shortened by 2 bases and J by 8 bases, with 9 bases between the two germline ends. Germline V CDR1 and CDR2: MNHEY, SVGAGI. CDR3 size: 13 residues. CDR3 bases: TGTGCCAGCAGTTACCCAACAGGGGGGGAGCTGTTTTTT. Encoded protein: CASSYPTGGELFF.

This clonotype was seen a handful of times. The CDR3 loop is CASSYSTSGRLSSYEQYF. The CDR3 DNA reads TGTGCCAGCAGTTACTCGACTAGCGGGAGGCTCAGCTCCTACGAGCAGTACTTC. The chain joins TRBV6-6 to TRBJ2-7; TRBD2 aligns across 13 bases. This CDR3 has 18 residues. The trim removed 0 bases at V and 0 bases at J, leaving 5 bases unmatched. Germline-derived CDR1 and CDR2 are MNHNY and SVGAGI (reference sequence).

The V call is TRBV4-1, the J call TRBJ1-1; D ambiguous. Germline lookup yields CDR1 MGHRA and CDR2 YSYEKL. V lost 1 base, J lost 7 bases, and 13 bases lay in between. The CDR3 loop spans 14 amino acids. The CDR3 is CASSQVTGGNEAFF. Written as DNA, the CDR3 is TGCGCCAGCAGCCAAGTGACCGGTGGGAATGAAGCTTTCTTT.

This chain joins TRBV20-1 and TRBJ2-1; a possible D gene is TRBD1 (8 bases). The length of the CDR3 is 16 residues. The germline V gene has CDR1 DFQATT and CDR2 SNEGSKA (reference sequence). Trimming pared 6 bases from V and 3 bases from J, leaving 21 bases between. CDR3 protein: CSATKEQGGDYNEQFF. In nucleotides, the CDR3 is TGCAGTGCCACAAAAGAACAGGGGGGGGACTACAATGAGCAGTTCTTC.